This entry lists 28 T cell receptor beta chains sequenced from one sample in a study of Graves' ophthalmopathy and Graves' hyperthyroidism. Researchers took RNA transcripts and amplified TCR beta CDR3 regions from them. Following a first-round RT-PCR that used HTBI primers, a second-round multiplex PCR was carried out. Using its own MiXCR run on the multiplex PCR reads, TCRdb lists one record per CDR3 protein. The sample lists over a million distinct CDR3 sequences; less than 45% were seen once. Sequenced sample: peripheral blood or thyroid tissue (not recorded which). The receptors come from an adult man with Graves' hyperthyroidism.

The genes are TRBV11-2 and TRBJ2-7; D gene unclear. The CDR3 contains 12 residues. Trimming took off 8 bases at V and 5 bases at J, with 13 bases between the two ends. Germline V gives CDR1 SGHAT, CDR2 FQNNGV. The CDR3 reads CASGHKGHEQYF. The CDR3 DNA follows: TGTGCCAGCGGTCACAAGGGTCACGAGCAGTACTTC.

The rearrangement uses TRBV7-9 and TRBJ2-5, with 14 bases lining up with TRBD2. The germline V gene encodes CDR1 SEHNR and CDR2 FQNEAQ (reference sequence). The V and J ends lost 3 bases and 5 bases, in that order; junction bases with no gene match: 11. The CDR3 has 18 residues. CDR3 sequence: CASSFGTSGSRTVETQYF. CDR3 bases: TGTGCCAGCAGCTTTGGGACTAGCGGGAGCCGAACGGTTGAGACCCAGTACTTC.

The chain uses TRBV10-3 and TRBJ2-7; TRBD1 aligns across 7 bases. CDR3 length equals 15 residues. Germline CDR1 ENHRY, CDR2 SYGVKD. The V gene end was trimmed by 10 bases and the J gene end by 2 bases; junction bases not matched to a gene: 14. The CDR3: CASCEDTGTAYEQYF. The CDR3 DNA sequence: TGTGCCAGCTGTGAAGATACCGGGACAGCCTACGAGCAGTACTTC.

As for this clonotype: This may come from a read error, since a much larger clone is one base off. J is TRBJ1-1 and V is TRBV19; D possibly corresponds to TRBD1 (6 bases). This CDR3 has 13 amino acids. V was clipped by 7 bases and J by 4 bases, with 13 bases between them. Germline CDR1 LNHDA, CDR2 SQIVND (reference sequence). CDR3 sequence reads: CASKYREGTEAFF. Written as DNA, the CDR3 is TGTGCCAGTAAATACAGGGAGGGCACTGAAGCTTTCTTT.

This clonotype was observed a few times. This chain connects TRBV6-5 to TRBJ1-5; unclear D gene. The length of the CDR3 is 14 residues. The germline V and J ends were trimmed by 2 bases and 4 bases, with 9 bases remaining between them. Per the germline V gene, CDR1 is MNHEY and CDR2 is SVGAGI. The chain's CDR3 is CASSYVAKNQPQHF. For the CDR3, the DNA is TGTGCCAGCAGTTACGTAGCAAAAAATCAGCCCCAGCATTTT.

Comments on this clonotype: With a much larger clone just one base away, this may be a read error. The CDR3 carries no conserved terminal phenylalanine or tryptophan, so it likely arises from a read error. The chain links TRBV19 to TRBJ1-2; no reliable D call. CDR1 is LNHDA, CDR2 SQIVND, per germline (reference sequence). Trimming stripped 3 bases from V and 1 base from J, with 12 bases between. The CDR3 contains 15 residues. This CDR3 reads CASSIVGRFNYGYTL. CDR3 coding DNA: TGTGCCAGTAGTATCGTCGGCAGATTTAACTATGGCTACACCCTC.

This clonotype occurred a few times. The V and J genes are TRBV27 and TRBJ1-4; D is possibly TRBD1 (6 bases). Germline values: CDR1 MNHEY, CDR2 SMNVEV (reference sequence). The CDR3 sequence is 14 residues long. Deletions cut 7 bases from V and 5 bases from J, with 14 bases between. The CDR3, as DNA: TGTGCCAGCAAATGGACAGAAGGAAATGAAAAACTGTTTTTT. Its protein product is CASKWTEGNEKLFF.

This clonotype was seen at least ten times. The chain joins TRBV6-5 to TRBJ1-1; D is perhaps TRBD1 (6 bases). This CDR3 spans 14 amino acids. Germline-derived CDR1 and CDR2 are MNHEY and SVGAGI. The ends were cut back, 3 bases at V and 1 base at J, with 9 bases in the middle. CDR3 region: CASSYNRANTEAFF. The CDR3 coding sequence is TGTGCCAGCAGTTATAACAGGGCGAACACTGAAGCTTTCTTT.

In this sample, this clonotype turned up a few times. The chain recombines TRBV20-1 with TRBJ1-5, with TRBD1 matching over 7 bases. V lost 1 base and J lost 4; bases outside the gene matches: 10. Germline CDR1 DFQATT, CDR2 SNEGSKA (reference sequence). The CDR3 covers 16 residues. This chain's CDR3 is CSARGRARQGNQPQHF. CDR3 nucleotide sequence: TGCAGTGCTAGAGGAAGGGCTAGACAGGGAAATCAGCCCCAGCATTTT.

This clonotype was recorded at least ten times. V usage is TRBV7-9 and J usage is TRBJ2-7; D unclear. V lost 1 base and J lost 6, with 16 bases in between. The CDR3 covers 15 residues. Germline lookup yields CDR1 SEHNR and CDR2 FQNEAQ (reference sequence). The CDR3 protein is CASSLGAGAPGEQYF. As DNA, the CDR3 is TGTGCCAGCAGCTTAGGGGCAGGCGCTCCTGGCGAGCAGTACTTC.

The table lists this clonotype with a few counts. V usage is TRBV2 and J usage is TRBJ2-7; TRBD1 matches at 9 bases. CDR1 SNHLY and CDR2 FYNNEI come from the germline V gene. The CDR3 length is 18 residues. V trimming: 5 bases; J trimming: 0 bases; junction bases outside the gene matches: 14. The CDR3 reads CASSLPGQGYFVSYEQYF. The DNA for the CDR3 is TGTGCCAGCAGTCTTCCGGGACAGGGTTATTTCGTCTCCTACGAGCAGTACTTC.

The V and J genes are TRBV15 and TRBJ2-7; D uncertain. Germline CDR1 is LNHNV and CDR2 is YYDKDF (reference sequence). There are 14 residues in the CDR3. V lost 3 bases to trimming and J lost 6 bases, with 15 bases between them. In nucleotides, the CDR3 is TGTGCCACCAGCAGCGATCAGGTAGGCGGCGAGCAGTACTTC. Its protein product is CATSSDQVGGEQYF.

This chain connects TRBV10-2 to TRBJ1-2; D call uncertain. Trimming cost V 0 bases and J 7 bases, with 3 bases left between them. CDR3 length: 11 residues. Germline V CDR1 and CDR2: WSHSY, SAAADI. CDR3 residues: CASSESIGYTF. As DNA, the CDR3 is TGCGCCAGCAGTGAGTCTATTGGCTACACCTTC.

For this clonotype: Relative to the germline gene, one junction end is altered; a read error may explain this. The V gene is TRBV10-2, the J gene TRBJ1-4, with TRBD1 identical over 8 bases. CDR1 is WSHSY and CDR2 is SAAADI in the germline V gene. The length of the CDR3 is 13 residues. The CDR3 loop is CASSRTGLEKLFF. The CDR3 nucleotides are TGTGCCAGCAGTCGGACAGGGCTGGAAAAACTGTTTTTT.

This clonotype was detected ten times or more. This chain connects TRBV7-9 to TRBJ1-3; TRBD1 might be the D (6 bases). V was cut by 4 bases and J by 2 bases, with 9 bases left in between. Germline V lookup: CDR1 SEHNR, CDR2 FQNEAQ (reference sequence). This CDR3 is 14 amino acids long. The CDR3 loop reads CASSSDSPGNTIYF. In DNA, the CDR3 is TGTGCCAGCAGCTCGGACAGTCCTGGAAACACCATATATTTT.

This clonotype has a handful of counts. The V gene is TRBV5-1, the J gene TRBJ1-3; D call uncertain. The germline V and J ends were trimmed by 1 base and 0 bases, with 11 bases remaining between them. Germline V CDR1 and CDR2: SGHRS, YFSETQ. This CDR3 spans 16 amino acids. DNA for the CDR3: TGCGCCAGCAGCTTGTCGTGGGGATCCTCTGGAAACACCATATATTTT. It translates to CASSLSWGSSGNTIYF. The entire variable domain, with the rest obtained from reference TRBV5-1 and TRBJ1-3, is as follows: KAGVTQTPRYLIKTRGQQVTLSCSPISGHRSVSWYQQTPGQGLQFLFEYFSETQRNKGNFPGRFSGRQFSNSRSEMNVSTLELGDSALYLCASSLSWGSSGNTIYFGEGSWLTVV.

In this sample, this clonotype turned up many times. The chain couples TRBV5-1 to TRBJ2-6; a possible D gene is TRBD2 (5 bases). The CDR3 runs to 17 residues. Trimming left V 4 bases short and J 0 bases short, with 14 bases between. CDR1 and CDR2 from the germline V gene are SGHRS and YFSETQ. The CDR3 loop reads CASSRDHLSSGANVLTF. The CDR3 DNA follows: TGCGCCAGCAGCCGGGATCATCTAAGCTCTGGGGCCAACGTCCTGACTTTC.

The chain combines TRBV7-8 with TRBJ2-7; 8 nucleotides align to TRBD1. This CDR3 region has 15 residues. Germline loops: CDR1 SGHVS, CDR2 FQNEAQ. V trimming: 5 bases; J trimming: 2 bases; junction bases outside the gene matches: 8. The CDR3 reads CASSPRQGTTYEQYF. The CDR3 DNA is TGTGCCAGCAGCCCCCGACAGGGGACGACCTACGAGCAGTACTTC.

This clonotype has ten or more counts. This chain links TRBV7-2 with TRBJ1-1; D uncertain. The CDR3 extends over 14 amino acids. V lost 7 bases to trimming and J lost 0 bases, with 12 bases between them. The germline CDR1 and CDR2 sequences are SGHTA and FQGNSA. The DNA of the CDR3 is TGTGCCAGCACCCCGGGAAGAATGAACACTGAAGCTTTCTTT. This codes for CASTPGRMNTEAFF.

This rearrangement joins TRBV12-3 or TRBV12-4 to TRBJ1-1, with D perhaps matching TRBD1 (5 bases). This CDR3 spans 12 amino acids. The V gene lost 8 bases and the J gene lost 7 bases, with 14 bases spanning the gap. This chain's CDR3 is CASAADSLEAFF. CDR3 nucleotides: TGTGCCAGCGCTGCTGACAGTCTTGAAGCTTTCTTT.

As concerns this clonotype: A much bigger clone sits one base away, suggesting this may be a read error. The chain carries TRBV6-6 and TRBJ1-1; a possible D gene is TRBD1 (5 bases). Germline CDR1 reads MNHNY; CDR2 reads SVGAGI (reference sequence). This CDR3 spans 13 amino acids. Deletions cut 6 bases from V and 7 bases from J, with 15 bases between. The CDR3 sequence is CASSHRLEDEAFF. The CDR3 DNA follows: TGTGCCAGCAGCCACAGGCTCGAGGATGAAGCTTTCTTT.

The V and J genes are TRBV12-3 or TRBV12-4 and TRBJ2-2; D is unresolved. Trimming stripped 2 bases from V and 0 bases from J, with 7 bases between. CDR3 length: 15 amino acids. In nucleotides, the CDR3 is TGTGCCAGCAGTTTATCCCCCGCGAACACCGGGGAGCTGTTTTTT. Its protein product is CASSLSPANTGELFF.

The table lists this clonotype with many counts. The gene calls are TRBV7-2 and TRBJ2-7; D is undetermined. The CDR3 is 13 amino acids. Germline V gene lookup returns CDR1 SGHTA and CDR2 FQGNSA. V was pared by 4 bases and J by 6 bases, with 13 bases between. The CDR3 here is CASSYFPGSEQYF. The CDR3 nucleotides read TGTGCCAGCAGCTACTTCCCGGGTAGCGAGCAGTACTTC.

This sequence joins TRBV10-2 and TRBJ1-2, with D possibly matching TRBD1 (6 bases). Germline values: CDR1 WSHSY, CDR2 SAAADI. V was clipped by 0 bases and J by 2 bases, with 10 bases between them. The CDR3 sequence is 15 residues long. The CDR3 DNA reads TGCGCCAGCAGTGAGTCTGGGGGCGCGAACTATGGCTACACCTTC. Its protein is CASSESGGANYGYTF.

The rearrangement links TRBV10-3 to TRBJ1-6; 11 nucleotides line up with TRBD1. The ends lost 6 bases at V and 6 bases at J; junction bases unmatched: 10. The CDR3 covers 17 residues. Germline lookup yields CDR1 ENHRY and CDR2 SYGVKD. The CDR3 sequence: CAIRPPRGTGGNSPLHF. CDR3 coding DNA: TGTGCCATCAGACCACCCCGAGGGACAGGGGGTAATTCACCCCTCCACTTT.

V is TRBV9 and J is TRBJ1-5; possible D gene TRBD1, 6 bases. CDR3 length: 15 amino acids. V lost 2 bases, J lost 3 bases, and 12 bases lay in between. Per the germline V gene, CDR1 is SGDLS and CDR2 is YYNGEE. CDR3 residues: CASSVSTGLNQPQHF. Written as DNA, the CDR3 is TGTGCCAGCAGCGTTTCGACAGGCCTCAATCAGCCCCAGCATTTT.

This clonotype was counted many times. The J gene is TRBJ1-6, the V gene TRBV20-1, with D unresolved. Trimming pared 4 bases from V and 5 bases from J, leaving 15 bases between. This CDR3 has 15 residues. Germline V gene data show CDR1 as DFQATT and CDR2 as SNEGSKA (reference sequence). CDR3: CSATANGLNNSPLHF. The CDR3 region has the DNA TGCAGTGCTACAGCGAACGGACTTAATAATTCACCCCTCCACTTT.

Many counts were recorded for this clonotype. The CDR3 sequence is CASSVGLLGQGSGANVLTF. CDR3 nucleotides: TGTGCCAGCAGCGTAGGTTTGTTGGGTCAGGGTTCTGGGGCCAACGTCCTGACTTTC. The chain recombines TRBV9 with TRBJ2-6, with D maybe TRBD1 (5 bases). The germline V and J ends were trimmed by 0 bases and 1 base, with 17 bases remaining between them. This CDR3 region has 19 residues. Germline V gene lookup returns CDR1 SGDLS and CDR2 YYNGEE.